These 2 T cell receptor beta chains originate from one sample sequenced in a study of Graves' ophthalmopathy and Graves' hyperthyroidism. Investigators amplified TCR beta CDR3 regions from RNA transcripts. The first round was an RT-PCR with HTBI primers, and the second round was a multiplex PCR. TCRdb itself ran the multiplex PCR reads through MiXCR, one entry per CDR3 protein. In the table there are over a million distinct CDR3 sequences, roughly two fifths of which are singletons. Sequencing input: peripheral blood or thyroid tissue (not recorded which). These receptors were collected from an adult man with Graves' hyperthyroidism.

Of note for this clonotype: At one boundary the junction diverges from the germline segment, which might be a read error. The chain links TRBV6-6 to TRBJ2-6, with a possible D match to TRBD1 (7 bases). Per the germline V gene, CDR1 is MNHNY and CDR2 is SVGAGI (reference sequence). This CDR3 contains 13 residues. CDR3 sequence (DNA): TGTGCCAGCATTCCAAATTCTGGGCGGGGACAGAGTTTC. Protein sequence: CASIPNSGRGQSF.

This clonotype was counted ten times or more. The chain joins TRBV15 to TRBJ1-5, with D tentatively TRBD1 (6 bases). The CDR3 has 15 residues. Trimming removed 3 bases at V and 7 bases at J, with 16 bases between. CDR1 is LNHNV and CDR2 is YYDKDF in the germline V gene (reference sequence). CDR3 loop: CATSSGRGPKQPQHF. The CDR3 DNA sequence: TGTGCCACCAGCAGTGGCAGGGGCCCCAAACAGCCCCAGCATTTT.